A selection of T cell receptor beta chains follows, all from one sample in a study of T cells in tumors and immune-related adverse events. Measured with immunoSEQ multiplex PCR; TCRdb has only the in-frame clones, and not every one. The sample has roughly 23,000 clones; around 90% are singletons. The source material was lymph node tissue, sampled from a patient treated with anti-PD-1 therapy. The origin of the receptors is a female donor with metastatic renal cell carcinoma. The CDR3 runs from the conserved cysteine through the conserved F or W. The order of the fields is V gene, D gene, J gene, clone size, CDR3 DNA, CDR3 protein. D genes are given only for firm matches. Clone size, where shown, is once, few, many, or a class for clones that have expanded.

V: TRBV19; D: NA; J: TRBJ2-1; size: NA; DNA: TGTGCCAGTAGTATTTCGTCCTACAATGAGCAGTTCTTC; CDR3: CASSISSYNEQFF
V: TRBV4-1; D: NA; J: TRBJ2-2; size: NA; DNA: TGCGCCAGCAGCCAAGATAGGGACACCGGGGAGCTGTTTTTT; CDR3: CASSQDRDTGELFF
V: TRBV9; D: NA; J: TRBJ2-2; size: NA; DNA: TGTGCCAGCAGCCCCTACGGGGCAAACACCGGGGAGCTGTTTTTT; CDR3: CASSPYGANTGELFF
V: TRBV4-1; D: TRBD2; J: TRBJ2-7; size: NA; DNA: TGCGCCAGCAGCCGCCAAGGCCGGGAGGTCTTGGGGGAGCAGTACTTC; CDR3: CASSRQGREVLGEQYF
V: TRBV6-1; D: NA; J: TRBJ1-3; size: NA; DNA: TGTGCCAGCAGTGAGTCGTTCTTGGGAACTGGAAACACCATATATTTT; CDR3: CASSESFLGTGNTIYF
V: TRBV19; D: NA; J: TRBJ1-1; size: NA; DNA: TGTGCCAGTAGTCTAACCCAGGGGTCGGGGAACACTGAAGCTTTCTTT; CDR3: CASSLTQGSGNTEAFF
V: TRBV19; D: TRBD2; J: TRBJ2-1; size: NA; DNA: TGTGCCAGTAGTATGGAACTAGCGGGGGGGCCTTGGAATGAGCAGTTCTTC; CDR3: CASSMELAGGPWNEQFF
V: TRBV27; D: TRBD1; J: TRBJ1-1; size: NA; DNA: TGTGCCAGCAGTAGGACAGGGGTGAACACTGAAGCTTTCTTT; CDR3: CASSRTGVNTEAFF
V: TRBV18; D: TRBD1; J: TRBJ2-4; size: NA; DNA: TGTGCCAGCTCCCTGGACAGGGGGGGGAACATTCAGTACTTC; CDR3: CASSLDRGGNIQYF
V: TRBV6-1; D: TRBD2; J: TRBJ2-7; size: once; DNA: TGTGCCAGCAGTGAAGCGCCCTCTTCCTTAGGGCGGGGGGGCCGGAACGAGCAGTACTTC; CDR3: CASSEAPSSLGRGGRNEQYF
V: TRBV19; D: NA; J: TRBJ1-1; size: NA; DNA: TGTGCCAGTAGTATGCGTCAGGGGACCATGAACACTGAAGCTTTCTTT; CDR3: CASSMRQGTMNTEAFF
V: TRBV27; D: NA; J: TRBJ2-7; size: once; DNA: TGTGCCAGCAGTTTACAGGGGATCTCCTACGAGCAGTACTTC; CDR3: CASSLQGISYEQYF
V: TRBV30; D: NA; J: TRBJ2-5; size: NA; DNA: TGTGCCTGGAGTACCTCGGTAGAGACCCAGTACTTC; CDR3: CAWSTSVETQYF
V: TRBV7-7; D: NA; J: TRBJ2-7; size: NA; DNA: TGTGCCAGCAGCTTAGGGGGGACCTACGAGCAGTACTTC; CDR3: CASSLGGTYEQYF
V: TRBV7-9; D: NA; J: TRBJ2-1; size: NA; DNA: TGTGCCAGCAGCCCTCTGCTGGGGCGTGTGGACAATGAGCAGTTCTTC; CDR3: CASSPLLGRVDNEQFF
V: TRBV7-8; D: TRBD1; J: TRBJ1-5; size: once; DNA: TGTGCCAGCAGCCCACGACAGGGCAGGAGCAATCAGCCCCAGCATTTT; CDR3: CASSPRQGRSNQPQHF
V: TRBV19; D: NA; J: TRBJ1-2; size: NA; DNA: TGTGCCAGTAGTATCGGCAGGGAGGCCTATGGCTACACCTTC; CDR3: CASSIGREAYGYTF
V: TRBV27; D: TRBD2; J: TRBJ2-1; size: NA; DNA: TGTGCCAGCAGTGGACTAGCGGGGAACAATGAGCAGTTCTTC; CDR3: CASSGLAGNNEQFF
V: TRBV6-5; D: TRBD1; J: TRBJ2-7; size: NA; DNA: TGTGCCAGCAGTTATACCCCCGCAGGGGGCAACTACGAGCAGTACTTC; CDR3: CASSYTPAGGNYEQYF
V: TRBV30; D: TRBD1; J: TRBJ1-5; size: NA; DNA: TGTGCCTGGAGTGCAGGGGGGCGTAGCAATCAGCCCCAGCATTTT; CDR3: CAWSAGGRSNQPQHF
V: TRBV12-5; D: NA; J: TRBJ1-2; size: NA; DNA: TGTGCTAGTGGTTTGGGCAGGGGAAACTATGGCTACACCTTC; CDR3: CASGLGRGNYGYTF
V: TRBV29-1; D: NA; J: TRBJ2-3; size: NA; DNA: TGCAGCGGCTCATCGGTTCTCACAGATACGCAGTATTTT; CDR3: CSGSSVLTDTQYF
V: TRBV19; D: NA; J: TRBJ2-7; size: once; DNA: TGTGCCAGTAGTAACCTCCTAGAGACAGTCGAGCAGTACTTC; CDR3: CASSNLLETVEQYF
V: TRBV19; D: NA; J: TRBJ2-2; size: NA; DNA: TGTGCCAGTAATCGGGCCGGGGAGCTGTTTTTT; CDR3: CASNRAGELFF
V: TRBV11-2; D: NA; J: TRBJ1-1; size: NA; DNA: TGTGCCAGCAGCTTTGGGAGGAACACTGAAGCTTTCTTT; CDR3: CASSFGRNTEAFF
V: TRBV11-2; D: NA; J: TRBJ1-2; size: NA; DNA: TGTGCCAGCAGCTTAGATCGGCAGGACTTCTATGGCTACACCTTC; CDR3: CASSLDRQDFYGYTF
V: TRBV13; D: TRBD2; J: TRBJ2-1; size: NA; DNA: TGTGCCAGCAGCTTAGAACTAGCGGAGCAAACAACCTACAATGAGCAGTTCTTC; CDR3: CASSLELAEQTTYNEQFF
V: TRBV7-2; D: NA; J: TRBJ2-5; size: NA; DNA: TGTGCCAGCAGCTCTTTGGGGACCCAGTACTTC; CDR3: CASSSLGTQYF
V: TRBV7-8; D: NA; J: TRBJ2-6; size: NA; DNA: TGTGCCAGCAGCTTCTCCGGGAGCCCTAACTCTGGGGCCAACGTCCTGACTTTC; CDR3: CASSFSGSPNSGANVLTF
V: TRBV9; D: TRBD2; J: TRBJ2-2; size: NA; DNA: TGTGCCAGCAGCGTATCTCTAGCGGGGGGGAACACCGGGGAGCTGTTTTTT; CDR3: CASSVSLAGGNTGELFF
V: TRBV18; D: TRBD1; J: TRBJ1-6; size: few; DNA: TGTGCCAGCTCACGGGACAGAAGCTCCTATAATTCACCCCTCCACTTT; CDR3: CASSRDRSSYNSPLHF
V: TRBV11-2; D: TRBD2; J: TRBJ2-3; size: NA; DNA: TGTGCCAGCAGCCGAGGGACTAGTCCAAGCACAGATACGCAGTATTTT; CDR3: CASSRGTSPSTDTQYF
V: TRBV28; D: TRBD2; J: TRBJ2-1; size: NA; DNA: TGTGCCAGCAGTGTACTAGCGGGAGTTTCGAAGGTTGAGCAGTTCTTC; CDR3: CASSVLAGVSKVEQFF
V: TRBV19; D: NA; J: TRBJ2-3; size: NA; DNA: TGTGCCAGTAGTTCCATCCGGGACCGCCACACAGATACGCAGTATTTT; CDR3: CASSSIRDRHTDTQYF
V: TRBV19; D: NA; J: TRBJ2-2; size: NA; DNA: TGTGCCAGTAGTATATGGGGGGTTAACACCGGGGAGCTGTTTTTT; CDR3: CASSIWGVNTGELFF